The 23 T cell receptor beta chains reported below all come from one sample, sequenced in a study of shared clonotypes between healthy human individuals. Sequencing used immunoSEQ multiplex PCR; TCRdb keeps in-frame clones, though not all of them. The profile covers some 300,000 clones, with less than 85% appearing a single time and 8.5% to 12% taken by the ten largest. Sequencing used memory CD4+ T cells sorted from blood. Subset in this sample: CD45RA-negative fraction. These receptors were taken from a man aged 25-40 years in good health.

This sequence joins TRBV5-1 and TRBJ2-3; 12 positions agree with TRBD2. The germline CDR1 and CDR2 sequences are SGHRS and YFSETQ. The CDR3 covers 16 residues. V shed 4 bases and J 0 bases; nucleotides not matched to a gene: 3. CDR3 nucleotides: TGCGCCAGCAGCGACGGGACTAGCGGGAGCACAGATACGCAGTATTTT. Its protein is CASSDGTSGSTDTQYF.

The CDR3 DNA follows: TGTGCCAGCTCTCCTAGACCTAGCGGCGCTAACACCGGGGAGCTGTTTTTT. This sequence encodes CASSPRPSGANTGELFF. The chain combines TRBV18 with TRBJ2-2; 7 nucleotides align to TRBD2. V lost 6 bases to trimming and J lost 2 bases; unmatched junction nucleotides: 12. The CDR3 has 17 amino acids. Germline CDR1 reads KGHSH; CDR2 reads LQKENI.

V is TRBV6-5 and J is TRBJ2-2; D gene ambiguous. V dropped 7 bases and J dropped 4 bases, with 13 bases sitting between them. The germline CDR1 and CDR2 sequences are MNHEY and SVGAGI. CDR3 length equals 14 residues. The DNA for the CDR3 is TGTGCCAGCACCTCCCGGCCCGGCACCGGGGAGCTGTTTTTT. Protein product: CASTSRPGTGELFF.

The chain recombines TRBV2 with TRBJ2-3; 16 bases agree with TRBD2. Trimming removed 6 bases from V and 0 bases from J; junction bases left unmatched: 6. The CDR3 runs 18 residues. Germline lookup yields CDR1 SNHLY and CDR2 FYNNEI. Here the CDR3 reads CASSQPGLAGGSTDTQYF. The DNA for the CDR3 is TGTGCCAGCAGCCAACCGGGACTAGCGGGAGGGAGCACAGATACGCAGTATTTT. Based on the CDR3 plus reference TRBV2 and TRBJ2-3, the full variable domain is EPEVTQTPSHQVTQMGQEVILRCVPISNHLYFYWYRQILGQKVEFLVSFYNNEISEKSEIFDDQFSVERPDGSNFTLKIRSTKLEDSAMYFCASSQPGLAGGSTDTQYFGPGTRLTVL.

Notes on this clone: A read error may be the cause here, since a much bigger clone is one base away. V gene TRBV9 combines with J gene TRBJ1-5; TRBD1 might be the D (5 bases). Germline V gene sequence: CDR1 SGDLS, CDR2 YYNGEE. The CDR3 has 15 amino acids. The CDR3 loop is CASSVGGAGNHPQHF. As DNA, the CDR3 is TGTGCCAGCAGCGTAGGCGGGGCTGGGAATCATCCCCAGCATTTT.

This clone was detected many times. CDR3 bases: TGTGCCAGCAGCCCGCTGGCCAGCCATGGCAATCAGCCCCAGCATTTT. This translates into CASSPLASHGNQPQHF. The gene calls are TRBV7-8 and TRBJ1-5; D call uncertain. V lost 5 bases and J lost 2, with 16 bases in between. Germline CDR1 is SGHVS and CDR2 is FQNEAQ. CDR3 length: 16 amino acids.

The chain recombines TRBV2 with TRBJ2-7; D is undetermined. V was cut by 5 bases and J by 2 bases, with 10 bases left in between. The CDR3 has 13 residues. The germline V gene encodes CDR1 SNHLY and CDR2 FYNNEI. CDR3 amino acids: CASSLEDAYEQYF. CDR3 in DNA: TGTGCCAGCAGTCTAGAGGACGCCTACGAGCAGTACTTC.

This chain joins TRBV5-1 and TRBJ1-4; tentatively, D is TRBD1 (6 bases). The CDR3 is made up of 16 amino acids. The V end was cut by 4 bases, the J end by 7 bases, with 20 bases between. In germline, CDR1 is SGHRS, CDR2 YFSETQ. The CDR3, as DNA: TGCGCCAGCAGCCTATATTACAGGGATGAGGGTGAAAAACTGTTTTTT. Translated: CASSLYYRDEGEKLFF.

The chain carries TRBV7-9 and TRBJ2-1; D is possibly TRBD2 (6 bases). The CDR3 consists of 16 residues. The germline gives CDR1 SEHNR, CDR2 FQNEAQ (reference sequence). V lost 2 bases and J lost 0, with 11 bases in between. The CDR3 spells CASSLWVTSSYNEQFF. DNA for the CDR3: TGTGCCAGCAGCTTATGGGTGACTAGCTCCTACAATGAGCAGTTCTTC.

The J gene is TRBJ1-2, the V gene TRBV18; D might be TRBD1 (6 bases). V was clipped by 3 bases and J by 2 bases, with 13 bases between them. The CDR3 has 15 residues. Germline CDR1 reads KGHSH; CDR2 reads LQKENI. CDR3 loop: CASSPSGQLNYGYTF. The CDR3 coding sequence is TGTGCCAGCTCACCCTCAGGACAGTTAAACTATGGCTACACCTTC.

CDR3 in DNA: TGCGCCAGCAGCCCGGACACGGAGACAGATGAAAAACTGTTTTTT. It specifies CASSPDTETDEKLFF. The rearrangement links TRBV4-3 to TRBJ1-4, with D tentatively TRBD1 (5 bases). In germline, CDR1 is LGHNA, CDR2 YSLEER. V was cut by 4 bases and J by 6 bases, with 15 bases left in between. CDR3 size: 15 residues.

The J gene is TRBJ2-7, the V gene TRBV13, with D perhaps matching TRBD2 (5 bases). Trimming removed 4 bases from V and 5 bases from J, with 15 bases in between. The CDR3 totals 14 residues. Germline V gene sequence: CDR1 PRHDT, CDR2 FYEKMQ (reference sequence). CDR3 coding DNA: TGTGCCAGCAGCTATCGCCTTGGAGGAAACGAGCAGTACTTC. It translates to CASSYRLGGNEQYF.

J is TRBJ2-5 and V is TRBV10-2, with 11 bases identical to TRBD1. Per germline, CDR1 WSHSY and CDR2 SAAADI. The trim removed 6 bases at V and 2 bases at J, leaving 5 bases unmatched. This CDR3 is 15 amino acids long. CDR3 coding DNA: TGCGCCAGCAGAAGGGGGGACAGGGGGCAAGAGACCCAGTACTTC. Its translation: CASRRGDRGQETQYF.

This chain connects TRBV6-1 to TRBJ2-7; D might be TRBD1 or TRBD2, each matching 6 bases. Trimming removed 7 bases at V and 0 bases at J, with 16 bases between. CDR3 length: 15 amino acids. CDR1 and CDR2 (germline): MNHNS, SASEGT. The CDR3 sequence: CASKNGGSSSYEQYF. The DNA of the CDR3 is TGTGCCAGCAAAAACGGGGGCTCAAGCTCCTACGAGCAGTACTTC.

This clone was seen ten or more times. At the DNA level, this CDR3 is encoded by other sequences in the same sample as well. V gene TRBV2 combines with J gene TRBJ2-1; D is perhaps TRBD2 (6 bases). Germline V gene sequence: CDR1 SNHLY, CDR2 FYNNEI. The CDR3 loop spans 15 amino acids. Trimming took off 4 bases at V and 0 bases at J, with 10 bases between the two ends. The CDR3 coding sequence is TGTGCCAGCAGTGCCCTAGCGAACTCCTACAATGAGCAGTTCTTC. Its translation: CASSALANSYNEQFF.

This clone was detected once. V usage is TRBV2 and J usage is TRBJ2-5; 10 bases line up with TRBD1. CDR3 size: 15 residues. The germline V gene has CDR1 SNHLY and CDR2 FYNNEI. After removal of 4 bases from V and 0 bases from J, the junction contained 2 bases not matched to a gene. This chain's CDR3 is CASSGDRGYQETQYF. Written as DNA, the CDR3 is TGTGCCAGCAGTGGGGACAGGGGCTACCAAGAGACCCAGTACTTC.

The V gene is TRBV9, the J gene TRBJ1-1; D ambiguous. This CDR3 region has 13 residues. Germline CDR1 SGDLS, CDR2 YYNGEE. Trimming pared 0 bases from V and 3 bases from J, leaving 6 bases between. CDR3 residues: CASSVEADTEAFF. The CDR3 coding sequence is TGTGCCAGCAGCGTAGAGGCCGACACTGAAGCTTTCTTT.

In its sample, this clone was seen many times. This rearrangement joins TRBV30 to TRBJ2-2, with D hard to call. CDR3 length: 12 residues. The ends were cut back, 3 bases at V and 2 bases at J, with 4 bases in the middle. Germline values: CDR1 GTSNPN, CDR2 SVGIG (reference sequence). CDR3 in amino acids: CAWSPNTGELFF. In DNA form, the CDR3 reads TGTGCCTGGAGCCCCAACACCGGGGAGCTGTTTTTT.

This chain connects TRBV7-2 to TRBJ2-7; 8 bases are a match to TRBD1. V gave up 10 bases and J gave up 5 bases; unmatched junction bases: 10. The CDR3 runs to 13 residues. The germline CDR1 and CDR2 sequences are SGHTA and FQGNSA. CDR3 protein: CATSDRASHEQYF. The CDR3 DNA reads as TGTGCCACTTCGGACAGGGCTTCCCACGAGCAGTACTTC.

V gene TRBV5-4 combines with J gene TRBJ2-1, with 9 bases fitting TRBD1. The CDR3 has 15 amino acids. Germline CDR1 SGHNT, CDR2 YYREEE (reference sequence). With V trimmed by 3 bases and J by 2 bases, 3 bases remained unmatched. This CDR3 reads CASSSGTGTYNEQFF. CDR3 bases: TGTGCCAGCAGCTCTGGGACAGGGACCTACAATGAGCAGTTCTTC.

This clone has a handful of counts. This chain uses TRBV6-5 with TRBJ1-1; TRBD1 might be the D (6 bases). V was clipped by 4 bases and J by 0 bases, with 6 bases between them. The germline CDR1 and CDR2 sequences are MNHEY and SVGAGI. The CDR3 consists of 13 residues. Written as DNA, the CDR3 is TGTGCCAGCAGTTGGACAGTGAACACTGAAGCTTTCTTT. Protein product: CASSWTVNTEAFF.

The CDR3 spells CASNSAAGTGELFF. Written as DNA, the CDR3 is TGTGCCAGCAACTCAGCGGCGGGCACCGGGGAGCTGTTTTTT. The J gene is TRBJ2-2, the V gene TRBV6-6; possibly TRBD2 for D (5 bases). CDR1 is MNHNY and CDR2 is SVGAGI in the germline V gene (reference sequence). Deletions cut 7 bases from V and 4 bases from J, with 13 bases between. There are 14 residues in the CDR3.

The CDR3 is CAIRLDSYEQYF. Written as DNA, the CDR3 is TGTGCCATCAGGCTGGACAGCTACGAGCAGTACTTC. V usage is TRBV10-3 and J usage is TRBJ2-7; TRBD1 might be the D (6 bases). Trimming took 6 bases from V and 3 from J, leaving 9 bases between them. CDR1 is ENHRY, CDR2 SYGVKD, per germline. The CDR3 length is 12 residues.